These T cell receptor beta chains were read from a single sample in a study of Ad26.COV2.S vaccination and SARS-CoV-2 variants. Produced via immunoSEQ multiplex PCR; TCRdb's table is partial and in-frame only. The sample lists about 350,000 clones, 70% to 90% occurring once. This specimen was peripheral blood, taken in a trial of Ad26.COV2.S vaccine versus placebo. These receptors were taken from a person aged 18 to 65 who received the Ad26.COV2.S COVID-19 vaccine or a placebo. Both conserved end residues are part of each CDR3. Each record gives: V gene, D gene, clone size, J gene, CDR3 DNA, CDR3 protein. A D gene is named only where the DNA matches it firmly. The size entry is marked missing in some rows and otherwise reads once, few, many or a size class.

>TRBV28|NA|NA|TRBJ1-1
NA
CASSSSVRRPGAFF
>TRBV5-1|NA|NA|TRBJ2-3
TGCGCCAGCAGCTTGGTAACAGCCGTCACAGATACGCAGTATTTT
CASSLVTAVTDTQYF
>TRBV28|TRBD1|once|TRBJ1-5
TGTGCCAGTTTAACAGGGGGCGAAGGTCAGCCCCAGCATTTT
CASLTGGEGQPQHF
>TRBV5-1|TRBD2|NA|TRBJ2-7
TGCGCCAGCAGCCGTATACTAGCGGGGATTTCCGAGCAGTACTTC
CASSRILAGISEQYF
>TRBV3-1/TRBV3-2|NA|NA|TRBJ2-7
TGTGCCAGCAGCCGGAAAACGATGGGGCAAACCTACGAGCAGTACTTC
CASSRKTMGQTYEQYF
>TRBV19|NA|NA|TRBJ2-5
TGTGCCAGTAGTATTTGGGCGGGGCAAGAGACCCAGTACTTC
CASSIWAGQETQYF
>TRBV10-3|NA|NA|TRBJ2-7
TGTGCCACATCGTTCGGACCGCTTTACGAGCAGTACTTC
CATSFGPLYEQYF
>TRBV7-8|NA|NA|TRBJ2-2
TGTGCCAGCAGCCAGATGTCAGGTTCGGGCACCGGGGAGCTGTTTTTT
CASSQMSGSGTGELFF
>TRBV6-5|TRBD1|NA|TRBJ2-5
TGTGCCAGCGAGAGGGGGCTGCAAGAGACCCAGTACTTC
CASERGLQETQYF
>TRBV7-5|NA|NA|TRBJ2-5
TGTGTCAGAAGCACCCGACAAGGCGGGGGGGAGACCCAGTACTTC
CVRSTRQGGGETQYF
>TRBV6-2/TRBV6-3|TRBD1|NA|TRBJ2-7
TGTGCCAGCAGTTACGTGGACAGGGGATACGAGCAGTACTTC
CASSYVDRGYEQYF
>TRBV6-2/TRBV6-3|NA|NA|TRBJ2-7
TGTGCCAGCAGTTACTGGGGCAGTTCCTCCTACGAGCAGTACTTC
CASSYWGSSSYEQYF
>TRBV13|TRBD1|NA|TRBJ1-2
TGTGCCAGCAGCGACAGGGGGCTCGGCTATGGCTACACCTTC
CASSDRGLGYGYTF
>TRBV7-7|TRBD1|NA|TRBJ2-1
TGTGCCAGCAGCTCTGGACAGGGGGGCAATGAGCAGTTCTTC
CASSSGQGGNEQFF
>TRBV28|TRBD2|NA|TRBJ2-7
TGTGCCAGCAGTTTAGGACTAGCGGGAGTGATCTACGAGCAGTACTTC
CASSLGLAGVIYEQYF
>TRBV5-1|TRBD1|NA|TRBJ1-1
TGCGCCAGCAGCTTGGATGGACAGGGGCACACTGAAGCTTTCTTT
CASSLDGQGHTEAFF
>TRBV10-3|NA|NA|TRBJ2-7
TGTGCCATCAGTGAGGGGGACTCCTACGAGCAGTACTTC
CAISEGDSYEQYF
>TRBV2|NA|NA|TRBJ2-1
TGTGCCAGCAGTGAAGTGGGGAGGACGGGTGAGCAGTTCTTC
CASSEVGRTGEQFF
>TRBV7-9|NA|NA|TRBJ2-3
TGTGCCAGCAGCCCACCAGGGGAAGGGCTGCTGGATACGCAGTATTTT
CASSPPGEGLLDTQYF
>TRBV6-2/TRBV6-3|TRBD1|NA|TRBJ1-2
TGTGCCAGCAGCCCCGGGACAGGAATGGTTTATGGCTATGGCTACACCTTC
CASSPGTGMVYGYGYTF
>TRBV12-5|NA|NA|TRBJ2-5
TGTGCTAGTGGTTACGGACACCAAGAGACCCAGTACTTC
CASGYGHQETQYF
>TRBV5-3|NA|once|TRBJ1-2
TGTGCCAGAAGCCCCCCCGAAAACACCTTC
CARSPPENTF
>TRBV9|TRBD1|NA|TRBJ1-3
TGTGCCAGCAGCGCAGGGACAGTCGGAAACACCATATATTTT
CASSAGTVGNTIYF
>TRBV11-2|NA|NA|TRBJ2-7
TGTGCCAGCAGCTTAGATCTGGGCGAGCAGTACTTC
CASSLDLGEQYF
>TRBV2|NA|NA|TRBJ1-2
TGTGCCAGCAGTGGGTCGGACATACCTCAAACCTATGGCTACACCTTC
CASSGSDIPQTYGYTF
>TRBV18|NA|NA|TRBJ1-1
TGTGCCAGCTCACCAATAGGTGGACGGAACACTGAAGCTTTCTTT
CASSPIGGRNTEAFF
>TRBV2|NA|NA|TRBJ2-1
TGTGCCAGCAGTGTGGTCCAGATTCAGTTCTTC
CASSVVQIQFF
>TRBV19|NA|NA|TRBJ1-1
TGTGCCAGTATGAGAGAGCGGACGAACACTGAAGCTTTCTTT
CASMRERTNTEAFF
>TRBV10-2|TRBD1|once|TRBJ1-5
TGCGCCAGCAGAGCCTCAGGGGGACGGGATCAGCCCCAGCATTTT
CASRASGGRDQPQHF
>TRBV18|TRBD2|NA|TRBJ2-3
TGTGCCAGCTCACCACTGGTTTTACGTGGTAGCGGGGGCCCGAGCACAGATACGCAGTATTTT
CASSPLVLRGSGGPSTDTQYF
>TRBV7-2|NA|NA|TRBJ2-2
TGTGCCAGCAGCCGCGGACAGTACACCGGGGAGCTGTTTTTT
CASSRGQYTGELFF
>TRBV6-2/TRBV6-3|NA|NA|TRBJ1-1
TGTGCCAGCAGCAGGCGGGAAACGAACACTGAAGCTTTCTTT
CASSRRETNTEAFF
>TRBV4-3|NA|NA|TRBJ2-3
TGCGCCAGCAGCCAAGAGGGTTTCAAGGGGAGAGGAACAGATACGCAGTATTTT
CASSQEGFKGRGTDTQYF
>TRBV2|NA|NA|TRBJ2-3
TGTGCCAGCAGTGAATGGAAAGATACGCAGTATTTT
CASSEWKDTQYF
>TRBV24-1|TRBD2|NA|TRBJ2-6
TGTGCCACCCATGCCCCGGGGGGTTGCTCTGGGGCCAACGTCCTGACTTTC
CATHAPGGCSGANVLTF